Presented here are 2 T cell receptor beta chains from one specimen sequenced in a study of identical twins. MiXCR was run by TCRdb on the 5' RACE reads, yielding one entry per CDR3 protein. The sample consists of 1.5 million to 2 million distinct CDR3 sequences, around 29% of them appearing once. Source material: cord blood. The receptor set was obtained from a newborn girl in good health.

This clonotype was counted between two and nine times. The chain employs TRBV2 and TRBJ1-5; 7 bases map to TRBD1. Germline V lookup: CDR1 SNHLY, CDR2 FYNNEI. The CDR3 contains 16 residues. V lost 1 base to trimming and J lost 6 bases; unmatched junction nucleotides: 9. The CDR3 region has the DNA TGTGCCAGCAGTGAAGGAGCGGCAGGGGGTATTCAGCCCCAGCATTTT. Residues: CASSEGAAGGIQPQHF.

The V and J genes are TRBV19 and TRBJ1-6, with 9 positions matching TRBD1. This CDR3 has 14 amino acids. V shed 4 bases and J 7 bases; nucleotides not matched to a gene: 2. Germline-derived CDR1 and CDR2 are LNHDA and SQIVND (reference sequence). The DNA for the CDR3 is TGTGCCAGTAGTACTGACAGGGGGAATTCACCCCTCCACTTT. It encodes CASSTDRGNSPLHF.